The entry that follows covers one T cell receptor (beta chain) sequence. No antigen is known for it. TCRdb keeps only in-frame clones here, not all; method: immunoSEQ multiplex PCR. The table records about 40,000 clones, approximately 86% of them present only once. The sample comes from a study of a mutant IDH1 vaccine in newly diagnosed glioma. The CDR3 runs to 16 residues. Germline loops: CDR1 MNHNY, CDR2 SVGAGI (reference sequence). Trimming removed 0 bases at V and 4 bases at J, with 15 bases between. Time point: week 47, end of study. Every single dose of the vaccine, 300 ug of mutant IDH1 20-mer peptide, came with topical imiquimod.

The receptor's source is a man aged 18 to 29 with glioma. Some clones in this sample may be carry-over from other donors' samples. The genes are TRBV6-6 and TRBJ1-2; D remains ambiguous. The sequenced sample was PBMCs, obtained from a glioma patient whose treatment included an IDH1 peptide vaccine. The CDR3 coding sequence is TGTGCCAGCAGTTACTCGAAGGATTTTATGGGCTATGGCTACACCTTC. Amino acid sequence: CASSYSKDFMGYGYTF.